The 4 T cell receptor beta chains below come from one sample, sequenced in a study of regulatory T cells in long-lasting Graves disease (dated by TCRdb to the early 2020s). Receptor libraries were prepared by multiplex PCR. Sequencing took place on an Illumina HiSeq 4000. To build TCR beta libraries, CDR3 regions were amplified by Arm-PCR using iRepertoire HTBI primers. TCRdb trimmed the raw reads at Q25, called clones with MiXCR and kept productive beta chains. Here each entry gathers all rows of one CDR3 protein and keeps the most common genes and DNA. The sample table lists some 200,000 distinct CDR3 sequences, roughly 18% of them with a count of one. The biggest ten clones account for roughly 10% of the sample. The sample's time point, from its label and the paper: newly diagnosed GD, antithyroid drugs for less than 3 months. For both TCR sequencing and RNA sequencing, RNA was extracted from PBMCs using TRIzol.

The sample was also reused in another study, on T cells in Graves' hyperthyroidism and ophthalmopathy.

The material was peripheral blood mononuclear cells (PBMCs), obtained at new diagnosis, from a patient treated with antithyroid drugs. Receptors were obtained from a woman aged 30 to 39 with Graves disease. Donor details come from another sample of the same person, matched by shared clones.

In this sample, this clonotype turned up many times. The chain is built from TRBV5-1 and TRBJ1-6; no firm D call. Trimming stripped 6 bases from V and 7 bases from J, with 11 bases between. The V gene's germline CDR1 is SGHRS and CDR2 YFSETQ. The CDR3 consists of 13 residues. The CDR3 DNA sequence: TGCGCCAGCACCCTTGGGTCAAATTCACCCCTCCACTTT. Its protein is CASTLGSNSPLHF.

This clonotype was counted ten times or more. V gene TRBV28 combines with J gene TRBJ2-3; a weak D match, TRBD2 (5 bases). This CDR3 comprises 12 residues. The V gene's germline CDR1 is MDHEN and CDR2 SYDVKM. Trimming shortened V by 4 bases and J by 13 bases, and 15 bases separated the two germline ends. CDR3 protein: CASSYQVHGKYF. As DNA, the CDR3 is TGTGCCAGCAGTTATCAGGTCCACGGGAAGTATTTT. Variable domain in full (rest from reference TRBV28 and TRBJ2-3): DVKVTQSSRYLVKRTGEKVFLECVQDMDHENMFWYRQDPGLGLRLIYFSYDVKMKEKGDIPEGYSVSREKKERFSLILESASTNQTSMYLCASSYQVHGKYFGPGTRLTVL.

This clonotype was seen more than once but under ten times. A clone one base away is much larger, so this may be a read error. The genes are TRBV12-3 or TRBV12-4 and TRBJ1-2, with TRBD1 as a possible D gene (6 bases). V lost 11 bases and J 4 bases, leaving 17 bases between the germline ends. This CDR3 is 13 amino acids long. The CDR3, as DNA: TGTGCCGGCACCGACAGGCTCGGCTATGGCTACACCTTC. It encodes CAGTDRLGYGYTF.

This clonotype was seen at least ten times. The CDR3 sequence is CASSPTDDTEAFF. Here the CDR3 DNA reads TGTGCCAGCAGCCCCACGGATGACACTGAAGCTTTCTTT. The chain couples TRBV6-1 to TRBJ1-1; D gene ambiguous. Trimming left V 6 bases short and J 3 bases short, with 11 bases between. CDR3 length equals 13 residues. The germline V gene has CDR1 MNHNS and CDR2 SASEGT.